The clone carrying this T cell receptor (beta chain) was seen more than once but under ten times. Its antigen is unknown. The treatment is: roughly 19 received Ad26.COV2.S at low or high dose, single or two shots; about 5 received placebo; per-sample allocation not given. All samples were drawn on day 63, counting from the first vaccine or placebo injection. Cohort 1b enrolled adults aged 18-55 years in Boston. The administered vaccine (an Ad26 vector) expressed Wuhan-strain SARS-CoV-2 spike. Sequencing was performed with immunoSEQ multiplex PCR; in TCRdb, only in-frame clones are kept and a portion is missing. The table includes roughly 250,000 clones, around 85% detected once. The junction had 8 bases not matched to a gene; V was cut back by 7 bases and J by 3 bases. The CDR3 is 14 residues long. The germline CDR1 and CDR2 sequences are SGHAT and FQNNGV. This specimen comes from a study of Ad26.COV2.S vaccination and SARS-CoV-2 variants. Overall study context: Participants got Ad26.COV2.S intramuscularly, once or twice 56 days apart. Study observations and caveats: Vaccine recipients had higher spike-specific TCR breadth than placebo recipients.

The sequences come from peripheral blood, collected in a trial of Ad26.COV2.S vaccine versus placebo. The TCR originated in a person aged 18 to 65 who received the Ad26.COV2.S COVID-19 vaccine or a placebo. The gene calls are TRBV11-2 and TRBJ2-7, with 8 bases matching TRBD2. The CDR3 DNA follows: TGTGCCAGCACCCCGGGACTAGGGGACTACGAGCAGTACGTC. Translating it yields CASTPGLGDYEQYV.